The clone carrying this T cell receptor beta chain was observed a handful of times. Using a J-beta primer mix together with a sample-barcoded 5' primer, a second PCR was run for about 7 to 12 cycles. One entry per CDR3 protein results from TCRdb running MiXCR on the 5' RACE reads. The sample holds around 750,000 distinct CDR3 sequences, roughly 53% seen once. This sample is part of a study of blood T cells in healthy people across ages. The clonotype originates from a man older than 75 in good health. Input material: blood.

The CDR3 region has the DNA TGTGCCAGCAGCTTGGTACAGGGGAACCCCTACGAGCAGTACTTC. This translates into CASSLVQGNPYEQYF. The gene calls are TRBV5-6 and TRBJ2-7; 7 bases are shared with TRBD1. Germline lookup yields CDR1 SGHDT and CDR2 YYEEEE. The CDR3 spans 15 residues. The V and J ends lost 0 bases and 2 bases, in that order; junction bases with no gene match: 5.